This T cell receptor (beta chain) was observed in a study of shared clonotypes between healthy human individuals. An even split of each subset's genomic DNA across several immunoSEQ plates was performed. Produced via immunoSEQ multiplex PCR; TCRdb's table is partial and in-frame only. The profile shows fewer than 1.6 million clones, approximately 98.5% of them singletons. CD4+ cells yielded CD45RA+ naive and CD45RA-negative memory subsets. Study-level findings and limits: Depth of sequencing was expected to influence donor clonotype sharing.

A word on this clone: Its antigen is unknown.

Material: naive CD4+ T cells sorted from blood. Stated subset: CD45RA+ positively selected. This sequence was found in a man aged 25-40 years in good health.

DNA of the CDR3: TGTGCCATCAGTACGGACAGGGTGGCTGGAAACACCATATATTTT. It specifies CAISTDRVAGNTIYF. J is TRBJ1-3 and V is TRBV10-3; TRBD1 aligns across 8 bases. The junction had 5 bases not matched to a gene; V was cut back by 5 bases and J by 2 bases. CDR1 ENHRY and CDR2 SYGVKD come from the germline V gene. The CDR3 is 15 amino acids.